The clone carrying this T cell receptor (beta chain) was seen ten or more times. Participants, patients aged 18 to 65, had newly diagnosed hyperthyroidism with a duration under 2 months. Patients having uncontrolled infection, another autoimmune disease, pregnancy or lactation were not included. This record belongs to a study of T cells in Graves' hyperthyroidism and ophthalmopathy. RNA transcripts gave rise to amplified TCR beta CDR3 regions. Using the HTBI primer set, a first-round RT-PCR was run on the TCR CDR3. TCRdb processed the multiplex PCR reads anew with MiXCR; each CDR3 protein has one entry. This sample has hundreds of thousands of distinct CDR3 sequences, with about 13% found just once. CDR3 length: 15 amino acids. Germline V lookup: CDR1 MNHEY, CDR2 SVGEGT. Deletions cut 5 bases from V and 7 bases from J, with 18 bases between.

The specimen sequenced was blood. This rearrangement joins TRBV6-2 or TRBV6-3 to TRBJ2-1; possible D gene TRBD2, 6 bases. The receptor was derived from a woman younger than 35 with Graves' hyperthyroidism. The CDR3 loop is CASSPNLAMGNEQFF. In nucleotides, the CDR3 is TGTGCCAGCAGTCCTAACCTAGCGATGGGGAATGAGCAGTTCTTC.